In this sample, the clone carrying this T cell receptor (beta chain) turned up a few times. Its antigen is still unknown. This CDR3 comprises 15 residues. With 6 bases clipped from V and 2 bases from J, the junction kept 7 bases outside the gene matches. The germline gives CDR1 MNHNS, CDR2 SASEGT. The data are from a study of T cell repertoires in cytomegalovirus infection. About the research overall: Recently identified HLA-C-restricted and well-studied HLA-B-restricted CMV epitopes were used. Public signatures in TCR beta pointed to CMV infection and matching HLA type. Study conclusions and caveats: The ex vivo response was dominated by HLA-C-restricted CMV-specific TCR beta clonotypes. Accumulated public TCR beta family frequency recognized individuals carrying CMV together with the relevant HLA.

TCRdb re-derived calls from the reads in MiXCR, one entry per CDR3 protein. The sample contains 700,000 to 900,000 distinct CDR3 sequences, 25% to 35% of which appear only once. The specimen was cultured CD8+ T cells from PBMCs, collected from culture after CMV antigen stimulation. The rearrangement links TRBV6-1 to TRBJ2-3, with TRBD2 matching over 8 bases. This sequence was found in a human donor in good health (CMV status not recorded). Some clones in this sample may be carry-over from other donors' samples. CDR3 residues: CASRRTSYNTDTQYF. The CDR3 DNA sequence: TGTGCCAGCAGAAGGACTAGCTACAACACAGATACGCAGTATTTT.